One and the same sample provided the 15 T cell receptor beta chains below, sequenced in a study of patients and donors after allogeneic stem cell transplantation. TCRdb ran MiXCR on the RT-PCR reads and lists one entry per CDR3 protein. The table has roughly 250,000 distinct CDR3 sequences, around an eighth seen once. The sample comprised blood, either unsorted or a sorted T cell fraction (not recorded which). Source of these receptors: a human donor who was either an allogeneic HSCT recipient or a stem cell or donor lymphocyte infusion donor (not recorded which). It is not recorded whose cells these are; they may come from a transplant donor.

The chain links TRBV12-5 to TRBJ2-3; D gene ambiguous. V lost 4 bases and J 5 bases, leaving 4 bases between the germline ends. The CDR3 runs to 11 residues. CDR1 and CDR2 (germline): LGHNT, FRNRAP. CDR3 amino acids: CASGSRDTQYF. Written as DNA, the CDR3 is TGTGCTAGTGGTTCCCGAGATACGCAGTATTTT.

This clonotype appeared a few times. The gene calls are TRBV4-2 and TRBJ2-7; tentatively, D is TRBD1 or TRBD2 (6 bases each). The V gene lost 1 base and the J gene lost 5 bases, with 12 bases spanning the gap. Germline assignment: CDR1 LGHNA and CDR2 YNFKEQ. The CDR3 is 14 amino acids. The CDR3 bases are TGTGCCAGCAGCCAAGGGGGGGCCCGGCACGAGCAGTACTTC. Encoded protein: CASSQGGARHEQYF.

The chain is built from TRBV2 and TRBJ2-7, with 8 bases lining up with TRBD1. Trimming cost V 7 bases and J 2 bases; bases outside gene matches: 4. Germline lookup yields CDR1 SNHLY and CDR2 FYNNEI. The CDR3 loop spans 13 amino acids. The CDR3 coding sequence is TGTGCCAGCACTCTGGGACAGGCCTACGAGCAGTACTTC. As protein: CASTLGQAYEQYF.

This clonotype came up many times. The gene calls are TRBV20-1 and TRBJ2-3; 7 bases map to TRBD2. The germline V gene encodes CDR1 DFQATT and CDR2 SNEGSKA (reference sequence). Unmatched junction bases numbered 6, after V lost 3 bases and J lost 0 bases. The CDR3 has 15 residues. The DNA of the CDR3 is TGCAGTGCTAGTTGGGCTAGCGGAAGCACAGATACGCAGTATTTT. It codes for CSASWASGSTDTQYF.

In its sample, this clonotype was seen many times. The chain carries TRBV3-1 and TRBJ1-1; D possibly corresponds to TRBD1 (5 bases). Germline V gives CDR1 LGHDT, CDR2 YNNKEL (reference sequence). The germline V and J ends were trimmed by 1 base and 4 bases, with 13 bases remaining between them. The CDR3 contains 15 residues. CDR3 residues: CASSQGPGYGTEAFF. CDR3 DNA sequence: TGTGCCAGCAGCCAAGGGCCAGGGTACGGCACTGAAGCTTTCTTT. Filled out from reference TRBV3-1 and TRBJ1-1, the complete variable domain reads DTAVSQTPKYLVTQMGNDKSIKCEQNLGHDTMYWYKQDSKKFLKIMFSYNNKELIINETVPNRFSPKSPDKAHLNLHINSLELGDSAVYFCASSQGPGYGTEAFFGQGTRLTVV.

This clonotype was counted only a few times. The CDR3 DNA is TGTGCCAGCAGCGGGACAGGAAATCAGCCCCAGCATTTT. Its protein product is CASSGTGNQPQHF. The genes are TRBV25-1 and TRBJ1-5; 8 bases align to TRBD1. After removal of 6 bases from V and 4 bases from J, the junction contained 2 bases not matched to a gene. Germline CDR1 is MGHDK and CDR2 is SYGVNS. The CDR3 has 13 amino acids.

CDR3 protein: CASSYTARNTEAFF. CDR3 nucleotide sequence: TGTGCCAGCAGTTACACAGCCCGGAACACTGAAGCTTTCTTT. The chain uses TRBV6-2 or TRBV6-3 and TRBJ1-1; D gene unclear. With 2 bases removed from V and 1 base from J, the gap between germline ends came to 8 bases. This CDR3 spans 14 amino acids. Germline V gives CDR1 MNHEY, CDR2 SVGEGT.

This clonotype was observed at least ten times. The rearrangement joins TRBV12-3 or TRBV12-4 to TRBJ1-2, with 7 bases matching TRBD1. After removal of 5 bases from V and 5 bases from J, the junction contained 8 bases not matched to a gene. CDR3 length: 14 amino acids. This chain's CDR3 is CASSRTGTVYGYTF. The CDR3 DNA reads TGTGCCAGCAGTCGCACCGGGACAGTGTATGGCTACACCTTC.

This clonotype has a handful of counts. V and J are TRBV4-3 and TRBJ1-1; a possible D gene is TRBD1 (6 bases). Germline V gene data show CDR1 as LGHNA and CDR2 as YSLEER. The germline V and J ends were trimmed by 4 bases and 4 bases, with 10 bases remaining between them. The CDR3 has 13 residues. As DNA, the CDR3 is TGCGCCAGCAGCCGAGGGGGGAGCACTGAAGCTTTCTTT. This codes for CASSRGGSTEAFF.

The chain carries TRBV10-3 and TRBJ2-5; 7 bases are shared with TRBD2. From germline, CDR1 is ENHRY and CDR2 SYGVKD. J lost 3 bases, V lost 0 bases, and 7 bases had no gene match. The CDR3 loop spans 16 amino acids. CDR3 residues: CAISESLGGGKETQYF. Written as DNA, the CDR3 is TGTGCCATCAGTGAGTCGTTAGGCGGGGGAAAAGAGACCCAGTACTTC.

This clonotype was observed at least ten times. The chain uses TRBV6-2 or TRBV6-3 and TRBJ2-2; TRBD1 aligns across 10 bases. The ends lost 6 bases at V and 6 bases at J; junction bases unmatched: 7. The germline V gene has CDR1 MNHEY and CDR2 SVGEGT. The CDR3 extends over 15 amino acids. CDR3 amino acids: CASSPGTGVPGELFF. The CDR3 region has the DNA TGTGCCAGCAGCCCCGGGACAGGGGTCCCCGGGGAGCTGTTTTTT.

The V call is TRBV25-1, the J call TRBJ1-1; D not certain. Trimming cost V 4 bases and J 0 bases, with 6 bases left between them. Looked up from germline, CDR1 is MGHDK and CDR2 is SYGVNS. The CDR3 contains 13 residues. The DNA of the CDR3 is TGTGCCAGCAGTGGTCACCTGAACACTGAAGCTTTCTTT. Amino acids: CASSGHLNTEAFF. The whole variable domain, filled in from reference TRBV25-1 and TRBJ1-1, reads EADIYQTPRYLVIGTGKKITLECSQTMGHDKMYWYQQDPGMELHLIHYSYGVNSTEKGDLSSESTVSRIRTEHFPLTLESARPSHTSQYLCASSGHLNTEAFFGQGTRLTVV.

This clonotype was detected a few times. The chain carries TRBV5-1 and TRBJ1-2; no firm D call. From germline, CDR1 is SGHRS and CDR2 YFSETQ. V was clipped by 4 bases and J by 0 bases, with 16 bases between them. CDR3 length equals 16 residues. The CDR3 loop reads CASSPRDQLTNYGYTF. The DNA of the CDR3 is TGCGCCAGCAGCCCACGCGATCAGCTTACTAACTATGGCTACACCTTC.

The table lists this clonotype with many counts. The chain carries TRBV6-1 and TRBJ1-6; unclear D gene. Trimming left V 6 bases short and J 5 bases short, with 14 bases between. The germline CDR1 and CDR2 sequences are MNHNS and SASEGT. This CDR3 is built from 15 residues. The CDR3 is CASSPQGYNNSPLHF. For the CDR3, the DNA is TGTGCCAGCAGCCCCCAAGGGTACAATAATTCACCCCTCCACTTT.

The V call is TRBV9, the J call TRBJ1-1, with D maybe TRBD1 (5 bases). CDR1 and CDR2 from the germline V gene are SGDLS and YYNGEE. Trimming pared 2 bases from V and 1 base from J, leaving 15 bases between. This CDR3 has 16 residues. The CDR3, as DNA: TGTGCCAGCAGCGTCCCCACGCAGGGTAGGAACACTGAAGCTTTCTTT. This translates into CASSVPTQGRNTEAFF.